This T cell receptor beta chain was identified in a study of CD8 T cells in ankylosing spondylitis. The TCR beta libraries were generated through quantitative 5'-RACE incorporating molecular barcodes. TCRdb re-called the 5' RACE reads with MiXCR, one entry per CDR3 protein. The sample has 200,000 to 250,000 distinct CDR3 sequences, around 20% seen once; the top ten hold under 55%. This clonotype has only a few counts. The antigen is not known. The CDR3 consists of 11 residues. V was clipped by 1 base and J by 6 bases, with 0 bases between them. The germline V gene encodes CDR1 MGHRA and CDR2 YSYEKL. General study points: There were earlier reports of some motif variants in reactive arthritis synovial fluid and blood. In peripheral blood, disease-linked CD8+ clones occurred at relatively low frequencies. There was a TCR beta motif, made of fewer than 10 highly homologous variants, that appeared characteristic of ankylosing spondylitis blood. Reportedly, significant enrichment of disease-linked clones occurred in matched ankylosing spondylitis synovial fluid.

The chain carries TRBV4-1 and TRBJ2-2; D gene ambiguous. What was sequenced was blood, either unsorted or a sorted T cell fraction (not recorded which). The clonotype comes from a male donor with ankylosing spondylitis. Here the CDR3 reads CASSQAGELFF. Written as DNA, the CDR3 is TGCGCCAGCAGCCAAGCCGGGGAGCTGTTTTTT.